A single sample is the source of the 31 T cell receptor beta chains below, sequenced in a study of T-cell memory formation after mild COVID-19. Each CDR3 protein gets one entry after TCRdb re-called the 5' RACE reads with MiXCR. The sample holds about 560,000 distinct CDR3 sequences; over 15% are singletons and the top ten take about 12%. The sequenced material came from PBMCs or a T cell subset sorted from them (not recorded which). The receptors stem from an adult woman who had mild COVID-19 (a few samples of this study predate the infection). Cell type and time point are not known.

This clonotype was seen a handful of times. This chain links TRBV7-9 with TRBJ2-5; no clear D gene. The V and J ends lost 1 base and 5 bases respectively, with 11 bases between them. This CDR3 region has 14 residues. Germline CDR1 is SEHNR and CDR2 is FQNEAQ (reference sequence). The DNA of the CDR3 is TGTGCCAGCAGCTTAGGAAGACCGGTGGAGACCCAGTACTTC. Protein sequence: CASSLGRPVETQYF. Variable domain in full (rest from reference TRBV7-9 and TRBJ2-5): DTGVSQNPRHKITKRGQNVTFRCDPISEHNRLYWYRQTLGQGPEFLTYFQNEAQLEKSRLLSDRFSAERPKGSFSTLEIQRTEQGDSAMYLCASSLGRPVETQYFGPGTRLLVL.

The gene calls are TRBV19 and TRBJ2-5; no clear D gene. Germline V gives CDR1 LNHDA, CDR2 SQIVND (reference sequence). V gave up 6 bases and J gave up 3 bases, with 14 bases separating them. The length of the CDR3 is 14 residues. The CDR3 here is CASRTTGPEETQYF. The CDR3, as DNA: TGTGCCAGTAGAACCACTGGACCCGAAGAGACCCAGTACTTC.

The sample holds many counts of this clonotype. This chain uses TRBV25-1 with TRBJ2-3; TRBD2 aligns across 12 bases. Trimming removed 3 bases from V and 2 bases from J; junction bases left unmatched: 3. Germline V gives CDR1 MGHDK, CDR2 SYGVNS. This CDR3 comprises 16 residues. The CDR3: CASSERTSGNTDTQYF. CDR3 nucleotide sequence: TGTGCCAGCAGTGAGCGGACTAGCGGGAACACAGATACGCAGTATTTT.

This clonotype was seen only once. The chain employs TRBV12-5 and TRBJ1-3; D uncertain. The CDR3 has 16 residues. Germline assignment: CDR1 LGHNT and CDR2 FRNRAP. Between the trimmed V and J ends, which lost 0 bases and 2 bases, there was a span of 11 bases. The CDR3 nucleotides read TGTGCTAGTGGTTTGGTACTGGGTCAGACTGGAAACACCATATATTTT. Translation gives CASGLVLGQTGNTIYF. Together with reference TRBV12-5 and TRBJ1-3, the CDR3 gives the full variable domain: DARVTQTPRHKVTEMGQEVTMRCQPILGHNTVFWYRQTMMQGLELLAYFRNRAPLDDSGMPKDRFSAEMPDATLATLKIQPSEPRDSAVYFCASGLVLGQTGNTIYFGEGSWLTVV.

The chain is built from TRBV6-1 and TRBJ2-1; D perhaps matches TRBD2 (5 bases). Trimming took off 3 bases at V and 9 bases at J, with 9 bases between the two ends. Germline CDR1 MNHNS, CDR2 SASEGT. The CDR3 is 12 residues long. The CDR3 nucleotides are TGTGCCAGCAGTGAGAGGGTCGGTGAGCAGTTCTTC. Encoded protein: CASSERVGEQFF.

A few counts support this clonotype. This chain's CDR3 is CASSPQGTGSGNTIYF. The DNA for the CDR3 is TGCGCCAGCAGCCCCCAAGGTACAGGGTCTGGAAACACCATATATTTT. The chain links TRBV5-1 to TRBJ1-3; maybe TRBD1 (6 bases). The germline gives CDR1 SGHRS, CDR2 YFSETQ. The CDR3 covers 16 residues. The V end was cut by 4 bases, the J end by 1 base, with 15 bases between.

CDR3 amino acids: CASSLAPNRENTEAFF. The CDR3, as DNA: TGTGCCAGCAGCTTAGCCCCAAACCGGGAGAACACTGAAGCTTTCTTT. The rearrangement uses TRBV7-9 and TRBJ1-1; D unclear. The germline V gene has CDR1 SEHNR and CDR2 FQNEAQ (reference sequence). Trimming removed 0 bases at V and 1 base at J, with 12 bases between. The CDR3 has 16 amino acids. The whole variable domain, filled in from reference TRBV7-9 and TRBJ1-1, reads DTGVSQNPRHKITKRGQNVTFRCDPISEHNRLYWYRQTLGQGPEFLTYFQNEAQLEKSRLLSDRFSAERPKGSFSTLEIQRTEQGDSAMYLCASSLAPNRENTEAFFGQGTRLTVV.

V usage is TRBV7-3 and J usage is TRBJ2-2, with D maybe TRBD2 (5 bases). The V end was cut by 8 bases, the J end by 6 bases, with 13 bases between. The germline CDR1 and CDR2 sequences are SGHTA and FQGTGA. This CDR3 has 13 residues. CDR3 region: CASRLRVAGELFF. The CDR3 nucleotides are TGTGCCAGCCGCCTGAGGGTAGCCGGGGAGCTGTTTTTT.

This chain uses TRBV5-1 with TRBJ1-2, with TRBD1 identical over 10 bases. Germline CDR1 is SGHRS and CDR2 is YFSETQ. V dropped 3 bases and J dropped 8; count of bases not matched to a gene: 10. This CDR3 is 15 amino acids long. CDR3 nucleotides: TGCGCCAGCAGCTCGGGGACAGGGGCTATCGCCGGCTACACCTTC. It codes for CASSSGTGAIAGYTF.

The sample holds a few counts of this clonotype. The J gene is TRBJ2-1, the V gene TRBV29-1; 8 bases are a match to TRBD1. CDR3 length: 16 amino acids. V was clipped by 6 bases and J by 6 bases; unmatched bases: 16. The germline V gene encodes CDR1 SQVTM and CDR2 ANQGSEA. CDR3 bases: TGCAGCGTCGACGGGACCAGGGGGCTAGTCGGCAATGAGCAGTTCTTC. It specifies CSVDGTRGLVGNEQFF.

In this sample, this clonotype turned up a few times. This sequence joins TRBV6-6 and TRBJ2-7; D is unresolved. The CDR3 loop spans 14 amino acids. Germline CDR1 and CDR2: MNHNY and SVGAGI (reference sequence). Trimming took 6 bases from V and 0 from J, leaving 12 bases between them. CDR3 bases: TGTGCCAGCAGGCCGGCGGAATACTCCTACGAGCAGTACTTC. As protein: CASRPAEYSYEQYF.

This clonotype was picked up a small number of times. The V gene is TRBV3-1, the J gene TRBJ2-5, with TRBD2 identical over 14 bases. The CDR3 consists of 16 residues. Germline V lookup: CDR1 LGHDT, CDR2 YNNKEL (reference sequence). V was pared by 4 bases and J by 4 bases, with 5 bases of the junction left unmatched. The CDR3 DNA is TGTGCCAGCAGCCGTCCGGGACTAGCGGGAGTAGAGACCCAGTACTTC. Protein product: CASSRPGLAGVETQYF.

The chain joins TRBV20-1 to TRBJ2-5, with D hard to call. Looked up from germline, CDR1 is DFQATT and CDR2 is SNEGSKA (reference sequence). Trimming stripped 1 base from V and 4 bases from J, with 7 bases between. This CDR3 is built from 12 residues. DNA for the CDR3: TGCAGTGCTAGAGGGCATGGAGAGACCCAGTACTTC. Its protein product is CSARGHGETQYF.

The rearrangement uses TRBV7-9 and TRBJ2-7; 14 bases line up with TRBD2. V lost 4 bases and J lost 6; bases outside the gene matches: 8. This CDR3 region has 16 residues. Germline CDR1 reads SEHNR; CDR2 reads FQNEAQ (reference sequence). The CDR3 spells CASSSAGTSGSTEQYF. CDR3 sequence (DNA): TGTGCCAGCAGCTCAGCGGGGACTAGCGGGAGTACCGAGCAGTACTTC.

This clonotype appeared a few times. The chain joins TRBV5-1 to TRBJ2-3, with 7 bases that match TRBD2. The trim removed 0 bases at V and 2 bases at J, leaving 9 bases unmatched. Germline values: CDR1 SGHRS, CDR2 YFSETQ. The CDR3 runs 17 residues. The CDR3 DNA reads as TGCGCCAGCAGCTTGGGGTCCGGGGGGTCTTCCACAGATACGCAGTATTTT. The encoded protein is CASSLGSGGSSTDTQYF. Full variable domain (remainder filled in from reference TRBV5-1 and TRBJ2-3): KAGVTQTPRYLIKTRGQQVTLSCSPISGHRSVSWYQQTPGQGLQFLFEYFSETQRNKGNFPGRFSGRQFSNSRSEMNVSTLELGDSALYLCASSLGSGGSSTDTQYFGPGTRLTVL.

This clonotype was found a few times. The gene calls are TRBV6-6 and TRBJ2-3; D is unclear. This CDR3 has 15 residues. With 7 bases removed from V and 0 bases from J, the gap between germline ends came to 14 bases. CDR1 and CDR2 from the germline V gene are MNHNY and SVGAGI (reference sequence). Written as DNA, the CDR3 is TGTGCCAGCACGGTCCTCCTGGCTAGCACAGATACGCAGTATTTT. It yields the protein CASTVLLASTDTQYF.

The chain couples TRBV7-9 to TRBJ2-7, with 8 bases fitting TRBD1. V shed 2 bases, J shed 5 bases, and the junction held 5 bases outside the gene matches. CDR3 length: 14 amino acids. Germline V gene data show CDR1 as SEHNR and CDR2 as FQNEAQ (reference sequence). The CDR3 DNA follows: TGTGCCAGCAGCTTAATGGCAGGGGGCAACGAGCAGTACTTC. Translation: CASSLMAGGNEQYF.

This clonotype appeared many times. The V and J genes are TRBV2 and TRBJ1-2; D may be TRBD1 (6 bases). V was pared by 3 bases and J by 5 bases, with 10 bases between. This CDR3 has 13 residues. CDR1 SNHLY and CDR2 FYNNEI come from the germline V gene. The CDR3 DNA follows: TGTGCCAGCAGTGAGGGGGCACGATATGGCTACACCTTC. This encodes CASSEGARYGYTF. The whole variable domain, filled in from reference TRBV2 and TRBJ1-2, reads EPEVTQTPSHQVTQMGQEVILRCVPISNHLYFYWYRQILGQKVEFLVSFYNNEISEKSEIFDDQFSVERPDGSNFTLKIRSTKLEDSAMYFCASSEGARYGYTFGSGTRLTVV.

The chain joins TRBV12-3 or TRBV12-4 to TRBJ2-3; 11 bases match TRBD2. The CDR3 is 14 residues long. Germline trimming cut 3 bases from V and 6 bases from J; bases unmatched to any gene: 2. In nucleotides, the CDR3 is TGTGCCAGCAGTTTCACTAGCGGGAGCGATACGCAGTATTTT. It translates to CASSFTSGSDTQYF.

The sample holds a few counts of this clonotype. The chain recombines TRBV21-1 with TRBJ1-4; TRBD1, the table's D call, lacks a check against the DNA. TRBV21-1 is deemed a pseudogene. There are 16 residues in the CDR3. In nucleotides, the CDR3 is TGTGCCATCGAGTCAGGGGCGGGGGATGCGGCCGAAAAACTGTTTTTT. This translates into CAIESGAGDAAEKLFF.

This chain connects TRBV18 to TRBJ2-1, with a possible D match to TRBD1 (5 bases). With 1 base removed from V and 8 bases from J, the gap between germline ends came to 9 bases. The CDR3 consists of 13 residues. Germline CDR1 and CDR2: KGHSH and LQKENI. This chain's CDR3 is CASSPRIRDEQFF. CDR3 DNA: TGTGCCAGCTCACCACGGATCAGGGATGAGCAGTTCTTC.

The sample holds a few counts of this clonotype. The V call is TRBV11-3, the J call TRBJ2-1; 15 bases line up with TRBD2. CDR1 and CDR2 from the germline V gene are SGHNT and YENEEA. The CDR3 is 15 amino acids. After removal of 5 bases from V and 8 bases from J, the junction contained 4 bases not matched to a gene. CDR3 nucleotide sequence: TGTGCCAGCAGCGCGGGACTAGCGGGAGGACATGAGCAGTTCTTC. Amino acid sequence: CASSAGLAGGHEQFF.

The J gene is TRBJ2-5, the V gene TRBV24-1; 7 bases line up with TRBD1. The CDR3 covers 15 residues. J gave up 3 bases and V 10 bases, and 13 bases lay outside the gene matches. Germline V gives CDR1 KGHDR, CDR2 SFDVKD. The CDR3 protein is CATGDREGGKETQYF. CDR3 in DNA: TGTGCCACTGGAGACAGGGAAGGGGGAAAAGAGACCCAGTACTTC.

V usage is TRBV5-1 and J usage is TRBJ1-2, with D possibly matching TRBD1 (6 bases). Trimming cost V 3 bases and J 4 bases, with 25 bases left between them. The CDR3 covers 18 residues. Germline V gives CDR1 SGHRS, CDR2 YFSETQ. CDR3 residues: CASSSSGQLAPISYGYTF. DNA of the CDR3: TGCGCCAGCAGCTCCTCGGGACAACTCGCCCCTATAAGCTATGGCTACACCTTC. The full variable domain, in which reference TRBV5-1 and TRBJ1-2 provide the parts outside the CDR3, is KAGVTQTPRYLIKTRGQQVTLSCSPISGHRSVSWYQQTPGQGLQFLFEYFSETQRNKGNFPGRFSGRQFSNSRSEMNVSTLELGDSALYLCASSSSGQLAPISYGYTFGSGTRLTVV.

This clonotype turned up a few times. The chain employs TRBV20-1 and TRBJ2-1, with 14 bases identical to TRBD2. The V gene end was trimmed by 3 bases and the J gene end by 7 bases; junction bases not matched to a gene: 2. There are 14 residues in the CDR3. From germline, CDR1 is DFQATT and CDR2 SNEGSKA (reference sequence). CDR3 loop: CSARTSGGANEQFF. In nucleotides, the CDR3 is TGCAGTGCTAGGACTAGCGGGGGGGCGAATGAGCAGTTCTTC.

This clonotype was recorded a few times. This chain links TRBV24-1 with TRBJ2-3; the D is unclear. Trimming cost V 7 bases and J 0 bases, with 7 bases left between them. Per the germline V gene, CDR1 is KGHDR and CDR2 is SFDVKD. The CDR3 totals 13 residues. CDR3 amino acids: CATSDRSTDTQYF. The CDR3 DNA sequence: TGTGCCACCAGCGACCGGAGCACAGATACGCAGTATTTT.

This chain joins TRBV5-8 and TRBJ1-2, with TRBD1 matching over 9 bases. The CDR3 consists of 14 residues. The germline V gene encodes CDR1 SGHTS and CDR2 YDEGEE. J was trimmed by 7 bases and V by 1 base; bases with no gene match: 5. As DNA, the CDR3 is TGTGCCAGCAGCTTGATACAGGGGGCGGGTGGCTACACCTTC. Residues: CASSLIQGAGGYTF.

The genes are TRBV12-3 or TRBV12-4 and TRBJ1-5; no definite D call. Trimming stripped 2 bases from V and 4 bases from J, with 9 bases between. This CDR3 is built from 14 residues. The CDR3 DNA follows: TGTGCCAGCAGTTTAATCGGAAGAAATCAGCCCCAGCATTTT. The encoded protein is CASSLIGRNQPQHF.

The V call is TRBV2, the J call TRBJ1-5; 11 bases line up with TRBD1. The germline gives CDR1 SNHLY, CDR2 FYNNEI. The CDR3 extends over 14 amino acids. V trimming: 5 bases; J trimming: 9 bases; junction bases outside the gene matches: 6. The CDR3 region has the DNA TGTGCCAGCAGTATGGGACAGGGGGACCGGCCCCAGCATTTT. Protein sequence: CASSMGQGDRPQHF.

The genes are TRBV24-1 and TRBJ2-3, with 7 bases that match TRBD1. The CDR3 runs 13 residues. Germline CDR1 reads KGHDR; CDR2 reads SFDVKD. V lost 6 bases to trimming and J lost 4 bases; unmatched junction nucleotides: 3. CDR3 nucleotides: TGTGCCACCAGTCCCCAGGGGGCAGATACGCAGTATTTT. It is translated as CATSPQGADTQYF.

This clonotype was counted a few times. The V call is TRBV29-1, the J call TRBJ2-3; possibly TRBD1 for D (5 bases). The CDR3 spans 15 residues. Germline-derived CDR1 and CDR2 are SQVTM and ANQGSEA. V lost 1 base and J lost 1, with 12 bases in between. CDR3 region: CSVEGETGGTDTQYF. The CDR3 DNA reads TGCAGCGTTGAAGGTGAAACAGGAGGCACAGATACGCAGTATTTT.